Listed below are T cell receptor beta chains from one sample, sequenced in a study of shared clonotypes between healthy human individuals. Sequencing used immunoSEQ multiplex PCR; TCRdb keeps in-frame clones, though not all of them. The top ten clones hold approximately 1.6% of a sample with approximately 2,000,000 clones, 90% to 95% of them seen once. The sample was naive CD8+ T cells from PBMCs. The source of these receptors is a man between 18 and 29 years old in good health. Some clones in this sample may be carry-over from other donors' samples. The CDR3 runs from the conserved cysteine through the conserved F or W. A clone size is listed for some rows: how often the clone was seen (once, few, many), or a class if it is expanded.

V: TRBV2
size: -
J: TRBJ1-5
CDR3: CASSGRVGNQPQHF

V: TRBV9
size: -
J: TRBJ2-2
CDR3: CASSGSKAPRTGELFF

V: TRBV27
size: -
J: TRBJ2-1
CDR3: CASSNPRTSGRYEQFF

V: TRBV7-9
size: -
J: TRBJ2-7
CDR3: CASSPGRLALEGEQYF

V: TRBV4-1
size: -
J: TRBJ1-2
CDR3: CASSQDGIGDYGYTF

V: TRBV4-2
size: -
J: TRBJ2-1
CDR3: CASSQDEGGVYNEQFF

V: TRBV4-1
size: once
J: TRBJ1-2
CDR3: CASSQEARAEGYGYTF

V: TRBV11-1
size: -
J: TRBJ1-1
CDR3: CASSSDRYRNTEAFF

V: TRBV5-1
size: -
J: TRBJ2-5
CDR3: CASSLAYWARYQETQYF

V: TRBV5-1
size: -
J: TRBJ2-7
CDR3: CASSLGPPGTDEQYF

V: TRBV28
size: -
J: TRBJ1-4
CDR3: CASSLLGWRPNEKLFF

V: TRBV5-1
size: -
J: TRBJ1-3
CDR3: CASSLDRGSGNTIYF

V: TRBV10-2
size: -
J: TRBJ2-7
CDR3: CASRAPGQGAYEQYF

V: TRBV30
size: -
J: TRBJ2-5
CDR3: CAWSVRRGQETQYF

V: TRBV5-4
size: -
J: TRBJ1-1
CDR3: CASSLPQTNTEAFF

V: TRBV5-6
size: -
J: TRBJ2-7
CDR3: CASSRRTREQYF

V: TRBV27
size: -
J: TRBJ2-5
CDR3: CASSPSLIRGLYETQYF

V: TRBV6-5
size: -
J: TRBJ1-1
CDR3: CAARGFDTEAFF

V: TRBV9
size: -
J: TRBJ1-4
CDR3: CASSKSGGGINEKLFF

V: TRBV28
size: -
J: TRBJ2-7
CDR3: CASSLPPFEQYF

V: TRBV29-1
size: few
J: TRBJ2-7
CDR3: CSVLSGSSYEQYF

V: TRBV7-9
size: -
J: TRBJ2-3
CDR3: CASSLMGQLAGGSDTQYF

V: TRBV5-6
size: -
J: TRBJ2-7
CDR3: CASSQGTGNEDEQYF

V: TRBV4-2
size: -
J: TRBJ1-2
CDR3: CASSQDGGVSYGYTF

V: TRBV7-2
size: once
J: TRBJ2-2
CDR3: CASSPFRGTGELFF

V: TRBV13
size: -
J: TRBJ2-2
CDR3: CASSLRDRLNTGELFF

V: TRBV29-1
size: -
J: TRBJ1-1
CDR3: CSVRDTRPEAFF

V: TRBV4-3
size: -
J: TRBJ1-1
CDR3: CASSQALGPGTEAFF

V: TRBV10-3
size: -
J: TRBJ2-1
CDR3: CAISDWLAGEPGNEQFF

V: TRBV19
size: -
J: TRBJ2-7
CDR3: CASSLTVSYEQYF